Sequencing of this TCR beta chain was carried out in a study of beta chain features in type 1 diabetes. Study-wide points: Shorter templates might be favored by PCR, and equally so in patients and in controls. TCRB CDR3 length was moderately but significantly reduced in all four CD4+ subsets of Type 1 diabetes patients. In comparison with healthy donors, patients had naive, central memory and Treg TCRB repertoires that appeared more similar.

With 3 bases clipped from V and 3 bases from J, the junction kept 9 bases outside the gene matches. Germline loops: CDR1 SGHTA, CDR2 FQGNSA. The CDR3 spans 17 residues. This clone came up a few times. Its antigen is not known. Expressed TCRB transcripts were sequenced because the isolated RNA had all been reverse transcribed beforehand. Some clones are missing from TCRdb's copy, which holds only in-frame ones; the method was immunoSEQ multiplex PCR. The data show 300,000 to 350,000 clones, over 7% seen once. The sequenced sample was central memory CD4+ T cells from blood. The chain carries TRBV7-2 and TRBJ2-3; 10 positions agree with TRBD2. This TCR was recovered from a man aged 25 to 40 with type 1 diabetes. In nucleotides, the CDR3 is TGTGCCAGCAGCTTTAGCAGCGGGGGGGCCAGAACAGATACGCAGTATTTT. This translates into CASSFSSGGARTDTQYF.